These 5 T cell receptor beta chains share one sample of origin, sequenced in a study of CD8 T cells in ankylosing spondylitis. Study conclusions and caveats: Seemingly characteristic of ankylosing spondylitis blood was a TCR beta motif consisting of eight highly homologous variants.

Their recognized antigens are unknown. TCRdb itself ran the 5' RACE reads through MiXCR, one entry per CDR3 protein. The sample holds around 440,000 distinct CDR3 sequences; more than 15% are singletons and the top ten take 0.85% to 1.3%. Material for sequencing was blood, either unsorted or a sorted T cell fraction (not recorded which). The receptor set was obtained from a male donor with ankylosing spondylitis.

This clonotype showed up many times. One end of the junction fails to match germline, which may point to a read error. The CDR3 nucleotides read TGTGCCAGCAGCTTGCCCGGAAGCTCCTACAATGAGCAGTTCTTC. Translating it yields CASSLPGSSYNEQFF. This chain links TRBV5-1 with TRBJ2-1; no definite D call. Germline CDR1 reads SGHRS; CDR2 reads YFSETQ. This CDR3 region has 15 residues.

This clonotype was observed a few times. The rearrangement links TRBV5-1 to TRBJ2-3; D is perhaps TRBD1 or TRBD2 (5 bases each). V lost 0 bases and J 3 bases, leaving 14 bases between the germline ends. The germline CDR1 and CDR2 sequences are SGHRS and YFSETQ. The CDR3 has 16 amino acids. The CDR3 sequence: CASSLAIGEGTDTQYF. Here the CDR3 DNA reads TGCGCCAGCAGCTTGGCCATCGGAGAGGGGACAGATACGCAGTATTTT.

The chain links TRBV6-1 to TRBJ2-1; D is possibly TRBD1 (6 bases). V was trimmed by 6 bases and J by 6 bases, leaving 18 bases between them. In germline, CDR1 is MNHNS, CDR2 SASEGT. This CDR3 region has 15 residues. CDR3 in amino acids: CASRKGVQGPNEQFF. The CDR3 DNA is TGTGCCAGCAGAAAGGGGGTGCAGGGACCCAATGAGCAGTTCTTC.

This sequence joins TRBV4-1 and TRBJ2-7, with D perhaps being TRBD1 or TRBD2 (5 bases each). CDR1 MGHRA and CDR2 YSYEKL come from the germline V gene. V gave up 3 bases and J gave up 2 bases, with 20 bases separating them. The CDR3 spans 17 residues. DNA of the CDR3: TGCGCCAGCAGCCACCGAAGAGGGGCCGACCCTCCCTACGAGCAGTACTTC. Its translation: CASSHRRGADPPYEQYF.

This clonotype showed up just a few times. This chain uses TRBV20-1 with TRBJ2-3; D may be TRBD1 (5 bases). V lost 6 bases to trimming and J lost 4 bases, with 8 bases between them. Germline V gene data show CDR1 as DFQATT and CDR2 as SNEGSKA (reference sequence). The CDR3 is 11 amino acids. DNA for the CDR3: TGCAGTGCAGGGGTAGCAGATACGCAGTATTTT. As protein: CSAGVADTQYF.